Shown below are 25 T cell receptor beta chains from a single sample sequenced in a study of T-cell memory formation after mild COVID-19. MiXCR, run by TCRdb on the 5' RACE reads, gives a single entry per CDR3 protein. The data contain tens of thousands of distinct CDR3 sequences, roughly 6.1% of them singletons. The sequencing sample was made of PBMCs or a T cell subset sorted from them (not recorded which). The receptors originated from an adult who had mild COVID-19 (a few samples of this study predate the infection). Cell type and time point are not known.

V is TRBV7-9 and J is TRBJ2-5, with 7 bases that match TRBD1. The CDR3 has 15 residues. After removal of 4 bases from V and 4 bases from J, the junction contained 9 bases not matched to a gene. CDR1 and CDR2 from the germline V gene are SEHNR and FQNEAQ (reference sequence). The chain's CDR3 is CASSYLGGAGETQYF. DNA for the CDR3: TGTGCCAGCAGCTATCTAGGGGGCGCAGGAGAGACCCAGTACTTC.

In this sample, this clonotype turned up a few times. J is TRBJ1-2 and V is TRBV19; no reliable D call. The CDR3 is made up of 13 amino acids. Trimming shortened V by 1 base and J by 2 bases, and 5 bases separated the two germline ends. Germline CDR1 is LNHDA and CDR2 is SQIVND (reference sequence). CDR3 in amino acids: CASSIGRNYGYTF. DNA for the CDR3: TGTGCCAGTAGTATAGGCAGAAACTATGGCTACACCTTC.

This clonotype was detected many times. The chain recombines TRBV7-9 with TRBJ2-2; tentatively, D is TRBD2 (5 bases). Trimming stripped 2 bases from V and 1 base from J, with 8 bases between. The CDR3 totals 15 residues. The germline V gene has CDR1 SEHNR and CDR2 FQNEAQ (reference sequence). The CDR3 spells CASSLRAGNTGELFF. The CDR3, as DNA: TGTGCCAGCAGCTTACGGGCGGGGAACACCGGGGAGCTGTTTTTT.

This clonotype was counted many times. The CDR3 DNA sequence: TGTGCCAGCAGCCGGGGACTAGCGGGGGGGAGCACAGATACGCAGTATTTT. Protein product: CASSRGLAGGSTDTQYF. The V gene is TRBV3-1, the J gene TRBJ2-3, with 16 bases that match TRBD2. Germline V CDR1 and CDR2: LGHDT, YNNKEL (reference sequence). With 4 bases clipped from V and 0 bases from J, the junction kept 1 base outside the gene matches. The CDR3 is 17 residues long.

This clonotype was detected many times. The chain has TRBV4-2 and TRBJ2-3; D is undetermined. Germline V gene sequence: CDR1 LGHNA, CDR2 YNFKEQ. Trimming took off 1 base at V and 0 bases at J, with 11 bases between the two ends. This CDR3 is 16 amino acids long. CDR3 loop: CASSQGQGISTDTQYF. The CDR3, as DNA: TGTGCCAGCAGCCAAGGACAAGGGATTAGCACAGATACGCAGTATTTT.

Of note for this clonotype: A read error may produce the germline difference seen at one junction end. This chain connects TRBV4-2 to TRBJ1-5; D remains unclear. This CDR3 region has 14 residues. Germline values: CDR1 LGHNA, CDR2 YNFKEQ. The CDR3 reads CASSQGGSNHPQHF. The CDR3 nucleotides are TGTGCCAGCAGCCAAGGGGGAAGCAATCATCCCCAGCATTTT.

The gene calls are TRBV15 and TRBJ2-2, with 7 bases fitting TRBD1. This CDR3 has 15 amino acids. The germline V gene encodes CDR1 LNHNV and CDR2 YYDKDF (reference sequence). Germline trimming cut 8 bases from V and 1 base from J; bases unmatched to any gene: 7. The CDR3 here is CATERRQGNTGELFF. In DNA, the CDR3 is TGTGCCACCGAGAGGCGACAGGGGAACACCGGGGAGCTGTTTTTT.

Many counts were recorded for this clonotype. The rearrangement joins TRBV7-2 to TRBJ1-5; tentatively, D is TRBD1 (5 bases). The CDR3 has 14 amino acids. Germline V gene data show CDR1 as SGHTA and CDR2 as FQGNSA. V was clipped by 4 bases and J by 6 bases, with 13 bases between them. The CDR3 sequence is CASSSLGVGQPQHF. The CDR3 bases are TGTGCCAGCAGCTCGCTGGGGGTGGGTCAGCCCCAGCATTTT.

This clonotype was detected ten times or more. This chain links TRBV7-6 with TRBJ2-3; 10 bases map to TRBD2. The V gene end was trimmed by 5 bases and the J gene end by 4 bases; junction bases not matched to a gene: 3. The CDR3 loop spans 14 amino acids. Germline V gene lookup returns CDR1 SGHVS and CDR2 FNYEAQ. The CDR3 loop is CASSRGTSADTQYF. Written as DNA, the CDR3 is TGTGCCAGCAGCCGTGGGACTAGCGCAGATACGCAGTATTTT.

This clonotype was observed many times. This sequence joins TRBV3-1 and TRBJ2-7; 7 nucleotides align to TRBD1. The trim removed 1 base at V and 0 bases at J, leaving 18 bases unmatched. The germline V gene encodes CDR1 LGHDT and CDR2 YNNKEL (reference sequence). This CDR3 has 20 residues. CDR3 in DNA: TGTGCCAGCAGCCAAGTATTGTTCGGCCTTAACAGGGGCCACTCCTACGAGCAGTACTTC. Encoded protein: CASSQVLFGLNRGHSYEQYF.

This clonotype was found many times. The chain has TRBV7-2 and TRBJ2-7, with D uncertain. The CDR3 is 13 residues long. Trimming stripped 4 bases from V and 3 bases from J, with 10 bases between. Germline V gene sequence: CDR1 SGHTA, CDR2 FQGNSA. CDR3 nucleotide sequence: TGTGCCAGCAGCTCCCCGAACAGCTACGAGCAGTACTTC. Translation: CASSSPNSYEQYF.

This clonotype was recorded a few times. The CDR3 DNA reads as TGTGCCAGCAGAGCCGAGGCGGGAATGAACACTGAAGCTTTCTTT. Amino acid sequence: CASRAEAGMNTEAFF. The V and J genes are TRBV6-4 and TRBJ1-1; D ambiguous. Trimming removed 6 bases from V and 0 bases from J, with 14 bases in between. There are 15 residues in the CDR3. Germline assignment: CDR1 MRHNA and CDR2 SNTAGT.

This clonotype was seen at least ten times. The V gene is TRBV5-1, the J gene TRBJ2-1; TRBD1 matches 10 bases. The CDR3 runs to 16 residues. Trimming removed 2 bases from V and 7 bases from J; junction bases left unmatched: 9. Germline V gene data show CDR1 as SGHRS and CDR2 as YFSETQ. The CDR3 DNA reads as TGCGCCAGCAGCTTCCCCTCCGGACAGGGGGTGAATGAGCAGTTCTTC. It translates to CASSFPSGQGVNEQFF.

In this sample, this clonotype turned up many times. V gene TRBV2 combines with J gene TRBJ2-7; the D gene is possibly TRBD2 (5 bases). The CDR3 covers 14 residues. V dropped 11 bases and J dropped 3 bases, with 20 bases sitting between them. Per the germline V gene, CDR1 is SNHLY and CDR2 is FYNNEI. The CDR3 sequence is CAGKRSIRDYEQYF. CDR3 in DNA: TGTGCCGGAAAAAGGAGCATTCGGGACTACGAGCAGTACTTC. The full variable domain, rest sourced from reference TRBV2 and TRBJ2-7, is EPEVTQTPSHQVTQMGQEVILRCVPISNHLYFYWYRQILGQKVEFLVSFYNNEISEKSEIFDDQFSVERPDGSNFTLKIRSTKLEDSAMYFCAGKRSIRDYEQYFGPGTRLTVT.

This clonotype was found a few times. The chain uses TRBV7-2 and TRBJ1-2; TRBD1 aligns across 7 bases. CDR3 length equals 15 residues. The V gene end was trimmed by 3 bases and the J gene end by 0 bases; junction bases not matched to a gene: 4. Germline V gene data show CDR1 as SGHTA and CDR2 as FQGNSA. CDR3 bases: TGTGCCAGCAGCTTGGCCACAGGGGCTAACTATGGCTACACCTTC. Translation gives CASSLATGANYGYTF.

This clonotype was seen a handful of times. The chain couples TRBV7-2 to TRBJ1-1; no clear D gene. This CDR3 contains 15 residues. V was cut by 1 base and J by 1 base, with 10 bases left in between. Germline-derived CDR1 and CDR2 are SGHTA and FQGNSA. As DNA, the CDR3 is TGTGCCAGCAGCTTAGGGGGATCGGGGAACACTGAAGCTTTCTTT. Protein sequence: CASSLGGSGNTEAFF.

This clonotype was seen repeatedly, ten times or more. V is TRBV2 and J is TRBJ2-1; tentative D call: TRBD2 (6 bases). The CDR3 sequence is 13 residues long. V was clipped by 5 bases and J by 9 bases, with 14 bases between them. Germline V CDR1 and CDR2: SNHLY, FYNNEI. The DNA for the CDR3 is TGTGCCAGCAGTCCTGCTAGCGCGGGTGAGCAGTTCTTC. Its translation is CASSPASAGEQFF.

Note on this clonotype: The junction shows a germline mismatch at one end, possibly a read error. The CDR3 sequence is CDSSLSGPHYGYTF. The CDR3 nucleotides are TGTGACAGCAGTCTGTCCGGGCCACACTATGGCTACACCTTC. The rearrangement joins TRBV5-6 to TRBJ1-2, with unresolved D. The CDR3 loop spans 14 amino acids. From germline, CDR1 is SGHDT and CDR2 YYEEEE.

Ten or more counts support this clonotype. The CDR3 sequence: CASSLVGETGQPQHF. For the CDR3, the DNA is TGTGCCAGCAGCTTAGTGGGGGAAACTGGTCAGCCCCAGCATTTT. V usage is TRBV7-2 and J usage is TRBJ1-5; D is perhaps TRBD1 (5 bases). Per germline, CDR1 SGHTA and CDR2 FQGNSA. V shed 1 base and J shed 6 bases, with 13 bases lying between them. There are 15 residues in the CDR3.

The genes are TRBV15 and TRBJ2-3; D call uncertain. Germline lookup yields CDR1 LNHNV and CDR2 YYDKDF (reference sequence). V gave up 0 bases and J gave up 2 bases, with 18 bases separating them. The CDR3 sequence is 18 residues long. The CDR3 protein is CATSRDGHRASPTDTQYF. The CDR3 DNA sequence: TGTGCCACCAGCAGAGATGGGCATCGAGCCTCCCCCACAGATACGCAGTATTTT.

The chain links TRBV6-5 to TRBJ2-7; no clear D gene. This CDR3 is built from 11 residues. V dropped 4 bases and J dropped 4 bases, with 5 bases sitting between them. The germline CDR1 and CDR2 sequences are MNHEY and SVGAGI. The CDR3 reads CASSWAYEQYF. The CDR3 nucleotides read TGTGCCAGCAGTTGGGCGTACGAGCAGTACTTC.

This clonotype showed up many times. J is TRBJ2-6 and V is TRBV12-3 or TRBV12-4; D remains ambiguous. This CDR3 is 15 amino acids long. The V gene lost 5 bases and the J gene lost 1 base, with 9 bases spanning the gap. The CDR3 spells CASSVPSSGANVLTF. CDR3 in DNA: TGTGCCAGCAGTGTCCCCTCATCTGGGGCCAACGTCCTGACTTTC.

There are many counts of this clonotype. The chain is built from TRBV9 and TRBJ2-1; TRBD2 might be the D (7 bases). The V gene lost 4 bases and the J gene lost 5 bases, with 16 bases spanning the gap. This CDR3 has 15 residues. Germline V gene data show CDR1 as SGDLS and CDR2 as YYNGEE. This chain's CDR3 is CASSRGGRTNNEQFF. CDR3 sequence (DNA): TGTGCCAGCAGCAGGGGGGGACGGACTAACAATGAGCAGTTCTTC. The whole variable domain, remainder taken from reference TRBV9 and TRBJ2-1, is DSGVTQTPKHLITATGQRVTLRCSPRSGDLSVYWYQQSLDQGLQFLIQYYNGEERAKGNILERFSAQQFPDLHSELNLSSLELGDSALYFCASSRGGRTNNEQFFGPGTRLTVL.

This chain joins TRBV6-5 and TRBJ1-6; 7 bases are shared with TRBD1. The V segment lost 9 bases and the J segment 9 bases; nucleotides outside the gene matches: 8. This CDR3 is 13 amino acids long. Germline CDR1 reads MNHEY; CDR2 reads SVGAGI. CDR3 bases: TGTGCCAGTCACCAGGACAGGTTTTCACCCCTCCACTTT. This translates into CASHQDRFSPLHF.

There are a few counts of this clonotype. The CDR3 is CSARDKGTYGYTF. The CDR3 DNA is TGCAGTGCTAGAGATAAAGGGACATATGGCTACACCTTC. The chain couples TRBV20-1 to TRBJ1-2, with a possible D match to TRBD1 (6 bases). The germline V and J ends were trimmed by 0 bases and 5 bases, with 10 bases remaining between them. This CDR3 contains 13 residues. The V gene's germline CDR1 is DFQATT and CDR2 SNEGSKA (reference sequence).